The 30 T cell receptor beta chains below were found in one sample sequenced in a study of a mutant IDH1 vaccine in newly diagnosed glioma. As to time point: week 35, safety follow-up. With topical imiquimod, each dose of the vaccine consisted of 300 ug of mutant IDH1 20-mer peptide. These receptors are not linked to any known antigen. Using immunoSEQ multiplex PCR, the repertoire was profiled, and TCRdb retains in-frame clones only, with some absent. The profile shows under 40,000 clones, roughly 80% of them singletons. The sequencing used PBMCs, collected from a glioma patient whose treatment included an IDH1 peptide vaccine. The origin of the receptors is a woman between 18 and 29 years old with glioma.

The V and J genes are TRBV5-4 and TRBJ2-7, with D perhaps being TRBD1 or TRBD2 (5 bases each). Germline values: CDR1 SGHNT, CDR2 YYREEE (reference sequence). This CDR3 is built from 14 residues. Trimming took off 0 bases at V and 4 bases at J, with 11 bases between the two ends. The CDR3: CASSLGGTEYEQYF. Here the CDR3 DNA reads TGTGCCAGCAGCTTGGGAGGGACCGAGTACGAGCAGTACTTC.

The rearrangement links TRBV19 to TRBJ2-7; a weak D match, TRBD1 (6 bases). Trimming removed 5 bases at V and 7 bases at J, with 15 bases between. The length of the CDR3 is 13 residues. Germline V gene sequence: CDR1 LNHDA, CDR2 SQIVND (reference sequence). CDR3 amino acids: CASSPIITGEQYF. CDR3 DNA: TGTGCCAGTAGTCCAATAATTACAGGGGAGCAGTACTTC.

The chain combines TRBV21-1 with TRBJ2-7; no check of the table's D call, TRBD2, against the DNA was made. TRBV21-1 is recorded as a pseudogene. The CDR3 totals 13 residues. CDR3: CASSTDGAYEQYF. The CDR3 coding sequence is TGTGCCAGCAGCACCGACGGAGCCTACGAGCAGTACTTC.

V and J are TRBV19 and TRBJ1-1; 7 bases are shared with TRBD1. This CDR3 has 14 amino acids. Germline V gene lookup returns CDR1 LNHDA and CDR2 SQIVND (reference sequence). V shed 6 bases and J 1 base; nucleotides not matched to a gene: 5. CDR3 sequence: CASRTGSGNTEAFF. The CDR3 DNA follows: TGTGCCAGTAGGACAGGGTCAGGGAACACTGAAGCTTTCTTT.

This sequence joins TRBV27 and TRBJ2-1; D not certain. With 5 bases removed from V and 9 bases from J, the gap between germline ends came to 14 bases. The CDR3 length is 13 residues. Germline CDR1 MNHEY, CDR2 SMNVEV (reference sequence). The CDR3 protein is CASSPSLGGEQFF. CDR3 nucleotide sequence: TGTGCCAGCAGTCCCTCATTAGGTGGTGAGCAGTTCTTC.

The V call is TRBV4-2, the J call TRBJ2-1; tentatively, D is TRBD1 or TRBD2 (5 bases each). The CDR3 has 16 residues. Trimming stripped 5 bases from V and 0 bases from J, with 14 bases between. Germline V gives CDR1 LGHNA, CDR2 YNFKEQ. As DNA, the CDR3 is TGTGCCAGCAGCATCGAGGCAGGGAGCTCCTACAATGAGCAGTTCTTC. Translating it yields CASSIEAGSSYNEQFF.

The gene calls are TRBV7-9 and TRBJ2-3; no clear D. Per the germline V gene, CDR1 is SEHNR and CDR2 is FQNEAQ (reference sequence). Between the trimmed V and J ends, which lost 3 bases and 2 bases, there was a span of 6 bases. The CDR3 totals 13 residues. CDR3 sequence reads: CASSFSHTDTQYF. Here the CDR3 DNA reads TGTGCCAGCAGCTTCTCTCACACAGATACGCAGTATTTT.

This clone was picked up a small number of times. The chain employs TRBV6-1 and TRBJ2-7, with 7 nucleotides matching TRBD1. V gave up 8 bases and J gave up 2 bases; unmatched junction bases: 12. The CDR3 has 15 amino acids. CDR1 and CDR2 (germline): MNHNS, SASEGT. The CDR3 nucleotides are TGTGCCAGCTTTACCGACAGGGTCCGTGCCTACGAGCAGTACTTC. Protein product: CASFTDRVRAYEQYF.

The chain recombines TRBV10-3 with TRBJ1-4; D is uncertain. The CDR3 loop spans 14 amino acids. The V and J ends lost 0 bases and 3 bases respectively, with 5 bases between them. Germline V gene sequence: CDR1 ENHRY, CDR2 SYGVKD. The CDR3 DNA sequence: TGTGCCATCAGTGAGTCCGGAGCTAATGAAAAACTGTTTTTT. It specifies CAISESGANEKLFF.

This rearrangement joins TRBV29-1 to TRBJ2-7; D unclear. Trimming removed 4 bases at V and 6 bases at J, with 19 bases between. Germline values: CDR1 SQVTM, CDR2 ANQGSEA. This CDR3 region has 14 residues. CDR3 loop: CSVAVGSRNLEQYF. The CDR3 bases are TGCAGCGTTGCCGTAGGGTCCCGAAACCTCGAGCAGTACTTC.

This chain links TRBV5-4 with TRBJ1-3, with 7 bases fitting TRBD1. The CDR3 is 16 residues long. CDR1 is SGHNT and CDR2 is YYREEE in the germline V gene (reference sequence). The V segment lost 5 bases and the J segment 2 bases; nucleotides outside the gene matches: 10. DNA for the CDR3: TGTGCCAGCAGTACAAAAACAGGGGACCCTGGAAACACCATATATTTT. It specifies CASSTKTGDPGNTIYF.

The chain carries TRBV11-3 and TRBJ2-7; D unclear. Per germline, CDR1 SGHNT and CDR2 YENEEA. V gave up 1 base and J gave up 4 bases, with 8 bases separating them. There are 13 residues in the CDR3. The CDR3 DNA reads as TGTGCCAGCAGCTTAGGTAACGGTTACGAGCAGTACTTC. Protein product: CASSLGNGYEQYF.

This rearrangement joins TRBV4-1 to TRBJ2-7, with D possibly being TRBD1 (6 bases). V lost 1 base and J 2 bases, leaving 12 bases between the germline ends. Per the germline V gene, CDR1 is MGHRA and CDR2 is YSYEKL. CDR3 size: 15 residues. The CDR3 reads CASSQGPGAPYEQYF. The CDR3 DNA sequence: TGCGCCAGCAGCCAAGGTCCAGGGGCCCCCTACGAGCAGTACTTC.

Only one count was recorded for this clone. The rearrangement links TRBV27 to TRBJ1-2; no reliable D call. Trimming shortened V by 5 bases and J by 5 bases, and 15 bases separated the two germline ends. The CDR3 totals 14 residues. From germline, CDR1 is MNHEY and CDR2 SMNVEV (reference sequence). CDR3 sequence: CASSLRDRGYGYTF. CDR3 sequence (DNA): TGTGCCAGCAGTCTCCGAGACCGGGGTTATGGCTACACCTTC.

V usage is TRBV10-3 and J usage is TRBJ1-1; the match to TRBD1 covers 8 bases. Germline V gives CDR1 ENHRY, CDR2 SYGVKD. V trimming: 10 bases; J trimming: 0 bases; junction bases outside the gene matches: 13. CDR3 length equals 16 residues. This chain's CDR3 is CATSDRGIDMNTEAFF. The CDR3 DNA reads as TGTGCCACCAGCGACAGGGGAATCGATATGAACACTGAAGCTTTCTTT.

This clone appeared a single time. V usage is TRBV15 and J usage is TRBJ2-3; D unresolved. Trimming pared 1 base from V and 2 bases from J, leaving 4 bases between. This CDR3 region has 13 residues. Germline-derived CDR1 and CDR2 are LNHNV and YYDKDF (reference sequence). The CDR3 DNA is TGTGCCACCAGCAGAGGGTACACAGATACGCAGTATTTT. It specifies CATSRGYTDTQYF.

The V call is TRBV7-2, the J call TRBJ2-3; TRBD2 aligns across 7 bases. The V and J ends lost 7 bases and 1 base, in that order; junction bases with no gene match: 2. CDR1 SGHTA and CDR2 FQGNSA come from the germline V gene. The CDR3 sequence is 13 residues long. This CDR3 reads CASKAGGTDTQYF. The CDR3 bases are TGTGCCAGCAAGGCGGGAGGCACAGATACGCAGTATTTT.

This clone was recorded once. The chain joins TRBV6-6 to TRBJ2-7, with unresolved D. This CDR3 contains 13 residues. Germline CDR1 MNHNY, CDR2 SVGAGI (reference sequence). The V gene lost 0 bases and the J gene lost 3 bases, with 6 bases spanning the gap. The CDR3 DNA sequence: TGTGCCAGCAGTTACTCGGAGCTCTACGAGCAGTACTTC. Translating gives CASSYSELYEQYF.

V gene TRBV5-4 combines with J gene TRBJ1-4; D is undetermined. Germline V gene lookup returns CDR1 SGHNT and CDR2 YYREEE (reference sequence). Trimming shortened V by 5 bases and J by 7 bases, and 12 bases separated the two germline ends. The CDR3 has 13 residues. CDR3 bases: TGTGCCAGCAGTCCATCGGGCACTGAAAAACTGTTTTTT. This encodes CASSPSGTEKLFF.

The V gene is TRBV4-2, the J gene TRBJ1-1; D unresolved. V was pared by 3 bases and J by 5 bases, with 4 bases between. Germline V CDR1 and CDR2: LGHNA, YNFKEQ. The CDR3 is 11 residues long. CDR3 sequence (DNA): TGTGCCAGCAGCCAGGGGACTGAAGCTTTCTTT. Translating gives CASSQGTEAFF.

This chain connects TRBV19 to TRBJ1-5, with D uncertain. The length of the CDR3 is 14 residues. V was clipped by 6 bases and J by 0 bases, with 9 bases between them. Germline values: CDR1 LNHDA, CDR2 SQIVND (reference sequence). CDR3 sequence (DNA): TGTGCCAGTAGGACTGAGGGTAGCAATCAGCCCCAGCATTTT. This sequence encodes CASRTEGSNQPQHF.

The gene calls are TRBV7-9 and TRBJ1-2; D not certain. The CDR3 is made up of 12 amino acids. Germline loops: CDR1 SEHNR, CDR2 FQNEAQ (reference sequence). With 2 bases removed from V and 7 bases from J, the gap between germline ends came to 8 bases. Written as DNA, the CDR3 is TGTGCCAGCAGCTTAAGTCAGACTGGCTACACCTTC. It codes for CASSLSQTGYTF.

This clone was counted a single time. The chain employs TRBV19 and TRBJ2-1; possibly TRBD2 for D (6 bases). This CDR3 region has 15 residues. CDR1 LNHDA and CDR2 SQIVND come from the germline V gene (reference sequence). V was cut by 5 bases and J by 0 bases, with 11 bases left in between. The CDR3 DNA reads TGTGCCAGTAGTGGGCGGGACCGCTCCTACAATGAGCAGTTCTTC. As protein: CASSGRDRSYNEQFF.

The chain has TRBV5-1 and TRBJ2-5, with TRBD2 matching 9 bases. Unmatched junction bases numbered 11, after V lost 0 bases and J lost 5 bases. The CDR3 is made up of 17 amino acids. Germline V CDR1 and CDR2: SGHRS, YFSETQ. The CDR3 loop reads CASSLDIGGGAPETQYF. The CDR3 DNA is TGCGCCAGCAGCTTGGACATAGGCGGGGGGGCCCCGGAGACCCAGTACTTC.

The rearrangement links TRBV6-5 to TRBJ1-2, with 9 bases that match TRBD1. CDR3 length: 14 residues. From germline, CDR1 is MNHEY and CDR2 SVGAGI. After removal of 2 bases from V and 7 bases from J, the junction contained 5 bases not matched to a gene. CDR3 loop: CASSYTTGGAGYTF. CDR3 DNA sequence: TGTGCCAGCAGTTACACGACAGGGGGGGCTGGCTACACCTTC.

V usage is TRBV28 and J usage is TRBJ1-1; D is perhaps TRBD1 (5 bases). V was clipped by 3 bases and J by 7 bases, with 9 bases between them. Per germline, CDR1 MDHEN and CDR2 SYDVKM. This CDR3 region has 12 residues. The DNA for the CDR3 is TGTGCCAGCAGTTTGGGTGGGGGTGAAGCTTTCTTT. As protein: CASSLGGGEAFF. The whole variable domain, remainder taken from reference TRBV28 and TRBJ1-1, is DVKVTQSSRYLVKRTGEKVFLECVQDMDHENMFWYRQDPGLGLRLIYFSYDVKMKEKGDIPEGYSVSREKKERFSLILESASTNQTSMYLCASSLGGGEAFFGQGTRLTVV.

This clone appeared a single time. This chain joins TRBV4-3 and TRBJ2-7, with 8 nucleotides matching TRBD2. The CDR3 loop spans 16 amino acids. With 0 bases clipped from V and 3 bases from J, the junction kept 7 bases outside the gene matches. Germline V gene sequence: CDR1 LGHNA, CDR2 YSLEER. The CDR3 sequence: CASSQDPSGRGYEQYF. CDR3 bases: TGCGCCAGCAGCCAAGATCCAAGCGGGAGAGGCTACGAGCAGTACTTC.

The chain joins TRBV7-6 to TRBJ2-7; D may correspond to TRBD1 or TRBD2 (9 bases each). The V end was cut by 5 bases, the J end by 3 bases, with 17 bases between. The CDR3 length is 15 residues. The germline CDR1 and CDR2 sequences are SGHVS and FNYEAQ. CDR3 in DNA: TGTGCCAGCAGCGCGGGAGGGACAGGGAACTACGAGCAGTACTTC. Translating gives CASSAGGTGNYEQYF. The variable domain in full, with the rest retrieved from reference TRBV7-6 and TRBJ2-7, is GAGVSQSPRYKVTKRGQDVALRCDPISGHVSLYWYRQALGQGPEFLTYFNYEAQQDKSGLPNDRFSAERPEGSISTLTIQRTEQRDSAMYRCASSAGGTGNYEQYFGPGTRLTVT.

The chain joins TRBV6-4 to TRBJ2-1; TRBD2 matches 7 bases. V was pared by 6 bases and J by 6 bases, with 11 bases of the junction left unmatched. This CDR3 has 15 amino acids. The germline V gene has CDR1 MRHNA and CDR2 SNTAGT. The DNA of the CDR3 is TGTGCCAGCAGCCCTTGGCTAGCGGCCGGCAATGAGCAGTTCTTC. Its protein is CASSPWLAAGNEQFF.

V is TRBV29-1 and J is TRBJ1-1, with D perhaps TRBD1 (6 bases). The V and J ends lost 6 bases and 4 bases respectively, with 15 bases between them. The germline V gene has CDR1 SQVTM and CDR2 ANQGSEA. The length of the CDR3 is 13 residues. The DNA for the CDR3 is TGCAGCGTAGACTGGGGCAGGGGCACTGAAGCTTTCTTT. This codes for CSVDWGRGTEAFF.